These 27 T cell receptor beta chains share one sample of origin, sequenced in a study of post-analysis software for immune sequencing data. cDNA libraries of TCR beta carried unique molecular identifiers. From the PCR reads, TCRdb called clonotypes with MiXCR, one entry per CDR3 protein. The sample lists some 160,000 distinct CDR3 sequences; 30% to 45% were seen once. Sequenced here: blood, sampled after autologous hematopoietic stem cell transplantation. The receptors derive from a girl aged 10-17 years with multiple sclerosis.

This clonotype was seen a few times. V usage is TRBV20-1 and J usage is TRBJ2-5; 9 positions match TRBD2. J gave up 1 base and V 2 bases, and 5 bases lay outside the gene matches. Germline V gene lookup returns CDR1 DFQATT and CDR2 SNEGSKA (reference sequence). The CDR3 is 15 amino acids. The CDR3 DNA follows: TGCAGTGCTAGACCTTTTAGCGGGGGCCAAGAGACCCAGTACTTC. Encoded protein: CSARPFSGGQETQYF.

The chain recombines TRBV30 with TRBJ2-7; D is possibly TRBD2 (5 bases). Germline V gene sequence: CDR1 GTSNPN, CDR2 SVGIG (reference sequence). Trimming cost V 5 bases and J 5 bases, with 19 bases left between them. The CDR3 contains 14 residues. In DNA, the CDR3 is TGTGCCTGGTCCCCGACGGGGTCCGGAGACGAGCAGTACTTC. Encoded protein: CAWSPTGSGDEQYF.

V gene TRBV29-1 combines with J gene TRBJ1-1; 7 bases agree with TRBD1. CDR1 and CDR2 from the germline V gene are SQVTM and ANQGSEA. The V and J ends lost 4 bases and 1 base, in that order; junction bases with no gene match: 0. The CDR3 length is 12 residues. CDR3 sequence reads: CSVGTGNTEAFF. Written as DNA, the CDR3 is TGCAGCGTTGGGACAGGGAACACTGAAGCTTTCTTT. The entire variable domain, with the rest obtained from reference TRBV29-1 and TRBJ1-1, is as follows: SAVISQKPSRDICQRGTSLTIQCQVDSQVTMMFWYRQQPGQSLTLIATANQGSEATYESGFVIDKFPISRPNLTFSTLTVSNMSPEDSSIYLCSVGTGNTEAFFGQGTRLTVV.

This clonotype was seen once. The chain links TRBV10-3 to TRBJ2-7; 8 bases align to TRBD2. This CDR3 region has 15 residues. The V gene end was trimmed by 4 bases and the J gene end by 7 bases; junction bases not matched to a gene: 12. Germline V gene lookup returns CDR1 ENHRY and CDR2 SYGVKD. As DNA, the CDR3 is TGTGCCATCAGTGGAACGACGGGAGGGCTAACGGAGCAGTACTTC. It yields the protein CAISGTTGGLTEQYF.

The V and J genes are TRBV20-1 and TRBJ1-1, with TRBD1 as a possible D gene (5 bases). V was shortened by 6 bases and J by 3 bases, with 8 bases between the two germline ends. The germline V gene has CDR1 DFQATT and CDR2 SNEGSKA (reference sequence). This CDR3 comprises 11 residues. The CDR3 loop is CSAQGHTEAFF. As DNA, the CDR3 is TGCAGTGCCCAGGGACACACTGAAGCTTTCTTT.

The rearrangement uses TRBV20-1 and TRBJ1-5; weak D call: TRBD1 (6 bases). V gave up 0 bases and J gave up 2 bases, with 11 bases separating them. CDR3 size: 15 residues. Germline V gene data show CDR1 as DFQATT and CDR2 as SNEGSKA (reference sequence). The DNA for the CDR3 is TGCAGTGCTAGAGAACCCAGGGGTGGCAATCAGCCCCAGCATTTT. Its protein is CSAREPRGGNQPQHF.

The rearrangement joins TRBV5-5 to TRBJ2-5, with D tentatively TRBD1 (5 bases). The J call is doubtful: the DNA matches TRBJ2-7 better. Germline loops: CDR1 SGHKS, CDR2 YYEKEE (reference sequence). The CDR3 contains 16 residues. The CDR3 region is CASSLARQGRPYEQYF. The CDR3 DNA sequence: TGTGCCAGCAGCTTGGCGCGTCAGGGTAGGCCCTACGAGCAGTACTTC.

The chain has TRBV7-6 and TRBJ2-3; 8 nucleotides match TRBD2. Germline CDR1 reads SGHVS; CDR2 reads FNYEAQ. The CDR3 sequence is 15 residues long. J gave up 6 bases and V 5 bases, and 10 bases lay outside the gene matches. This CDR3 reads CASSRPGTSADTQYF. CDR3 sequence (DNA): TGTGCCAGCAGCCGACCCGGGACTAGTGCCGATACGCAGTATTTT.

By proportion, this clonotype is medium-sized. V and J are TRBV20-1 and TRBJ1-6; TRBD1 aligns across 8 bases. CDR1 and CDR2 (germline): DFQATT, SNEGSKA (reference sequence). This CDR3 has 14 amino acids. The ends lost 4 bases at V and 7 bases at J; junction bases unmatched: 6. This CDR3 reads CSAIRTGNNSPLHF. The CDR3 DNA reads TGCAGTGCTATCCGGACAGGGAACAATTCACCCCTCCACTTT.

The chain links TRBV7-8 to TRBJ2-7; no firm D call. Looked up from germline, CDR1 is SGHVS and CDR2 is FQNEAQ. Trimming took off 6 bases at V and 2 bases at J, with 17 bases between the two ends. The CDR3 has 15 residues. The CDR3 coding sequence is TGTGCCAGCAGTTCCCAGTCGGTTTCCGCCTACGAGCAGTACTTC. This translates into CASSSQSVSAYEQYF.

This clonotype has a handful of counts. This rearrangement joins TRBV28 to TRBJ2-4; 9 positions match TRBD2. This CDR3 contains 14 residues. Germline V gene data show CDR1 as MDHEN and CDR2 as SYDVKM. The ends lost 3 bases at V and 13 bases at J; junction bases unmatched: 10. This CDR3 is CASSLLAGAGEQYF. For the CDR3, the DNA is TGTGCCAGCAGTTTGTTAGCGGGAGCCGGTGAGCAGTACTTC. The whole variable domain, filled in from reference TRBV28 and TRBJ2-4, reads DVKVTQSSRYLVKRTGEKVFLECVQDMDHENMFWYRQDPGLGLRLIYFSYDVKMKEKGDIPEGYSVSREKKERFSLILESASTNQTSMYLCASSLLAGAGEQYFGAGTRLSVL.

This chain links TRBV28 with TRBJ2-3, with D maybe TRBD2 (6 bases). The CDR3 contains 14 residues. V shed 10 bases and J shed 3 bases, with 17 bases lying between them. Germline V gene data show CDR1 as MDHEN and CDR2 as SYDVKM. CDR3 in amino acids: CATTPGDYTDTQYF. The CDR3 coding sequence is TGTGCCACCACACCGGGAGATTATACAGATACGCAGTATTTT. Based on the CDR3 plus reference TRBV28 and TRBJ2-3, the full variable domain is DVKVTQSSRYLVKRTGEKVFLECVQDMDHENMFWYRQDPGLGLRLIYFSYDVKMKEKGDIPEGYSVSREKKERFSLILESASTNQTSMYLCATTPGDYTDTQYFGPGTRLTVL.

This clonotype was recorded at least ten times. A much larger clone is a single base away; this may be a read error. The chain combines TRBV20-1 with TRBJ2-1; D is unresolved. This CDR3 comprises 11 residues. CDR1 is DFQATT, CDR2 SNEGSKA, per germline (reference sequence). V was trimmed by 3 bases and J by 8 bases, leaving 8 bases between them. The CDR3 sequence: CSASLGDEQFF. CDR3 coding DNA: TGCAGTGCTAGTTTAGGCGATGAGCAGTTCTTC.

This clonotype was picked up a small number of times. The rearrangement uses TRBV10-3 and TRBJ2-7; 10 bases match TRBD1. Germline loops: CDR1 ENHRY, CDR2 SYGVKD. The CDR3 is made up of 14 amino acids. V lost 11 bases, J lost 2 bases, and 9 bases stayed unmatched. The CDR3 sequence is CALAAGTGAYEQYF. The CDR3 nucleotides are TGTGCCCTAGCGGCCGGGACAGGGGCCTACGAGCAGTACTTC.

A word on this clonotype: Relative to the germline gene, one junction end is altered; a read error may explain this. The rearrangement joins TRBV20-1 to TRBJ2-5, with TRBD1 identical over 9 bases. Germline V gives CDR1 DFQATT, CDR2 SNEGSKA (reference sequence). This CDR3 is built from 15 residues. The CDR3 region is CSAIEGTGIEETQYF. CDR3 coding DNA: TGCAGTGCTATAGAGGGGACAGGGATAGAAGAGACCCAGTACTTT.

The chain uses TRBV6-2 or TRBV6-3 and TRBJ2-7, with 13 bases that match TRBD2. V lost 0 bases, J lost 2 bases, and 4 bases stayed unmatched. CDR3 length equals 17 residues. Germline CDR1 reads MNHEY; CDR2 reads SVGEGT. The CDR3 DNA sequence: TGTGCCAGCAGTTACTCCCCCGGACTAGCGGGAGCCTACGAGCAGTACTTC. This gives the protein CASSYSPGLAGAYEQYF.

The rearrangement joins TRBV7-9 to TRBJ2-3; 7 nucleotides align to TRBD2. J lost 4 bases, V lost 4 bases, and 2 bases had no gene match. Germline V gives CDR1 SEHNR, CDR2 FQNEAQ (reference sequence). The CDR3 sequence is 13 residues long. As DNA, the CDR3 is TGTGCCAGCAGCTCGACTAGCTCAGATACGCAGTATTTT. Translating gives CASSSTSSDTQYF.

CDR3 loop: CASSKDRGGTEAFF. The DNA for the CDR3 is TGTGCCAGCAGTAAAGACAGGGGGGGGACTGAAGCTTTCTTT. The V and J genes are TRBV6-4 and TRBJ1-1, with TRBD1 matching 9 bases. Looked up from germline, CDR1 is MRHNA and CDR2 is SNTAGT. Trimming at V came to 5 bases and at J to 5 bases, leaving 6 bases not matched to a gene. This CDR3 has 14 amino acids.

CDR3 region: CATSRDRVTGANYGYTF. Written as DNA, the CDR3 is TGTGCCACCAGCAGAGATAGGGTGACCGGAGCTAACTATGGCTACACCTTC. The rearrangement links TRBV15 to TRBJ1-2, with D unclear. Germline assignment: CDR1 LNHNV and CDR2 YYDKDF (reference sequence). Between the trimmed V and J ends, which lost 0 bases and 0 bases, there was a span of 14 bases. This CDR3 region has 17 residues. Supplemented by reference TRBV15 and TRBJ1-2, the full variable domain reads DAMVIQNPRYQVTQFGKPVTLSCSQTLNHNVMYWYQQKSSQAPKLLFHYYDKDFNNEADTPDNFQSRRPNTSFCFLDIRSPGLGDTAMYLCATSRDRVTGANYGYTFGSGTRLTVV.

This clonotype was counted at least ten times. The genes are TRBV10-3 and TRBJ1-1; D perhaps matches TRBD1 (5 bases). The V end lost 3 bases, the J end lost 8 bases, and 13 bases lay between the germline ends. This CDR3 contains 13 residues. Germline V gives CDR1 ENHRY, CDR2 SYGVKD. CDR3 nucleotides: TGTGCCATCAGTGATAATGGGCAGGGAGAAGCTTTCTTT. Translating it yields CAISDNGQGEAFF.

This clonotype was seen more than once but under ten times. J is TRBJ1-1 and V is TRBV29-1; no clear D. Per the germline V gene, CDR1 is SQVTM and CDR2 is ANQGSEA. CDR3 length: 11 amino acids. Trimming cost V 7 bases and J 6 bases, with 12 bases left between them. In DNA, the CDR3 is TGCAGCGCGTGGGCTTTCTCTGAAGCTTTCTTT. It translates to CSAWAFSEAFF.

The genes are TRBV5-4 and TRBJ2-7; 8 bases align to TRBD1. This CDR3 is built from 15 residues. Germline CDR1 is SGHNT and CDR2 is YYREEE (reference sequence). Trimming cost V 1 base and J 6 bases; bases outside gene matches: 9. The CDR3 coding sequence is TGTGCCAGCAGCTTGACCGGACAGGGACCCCGCGAGCAGTACTTC. Translated: CASSLTGQGPREQYF.

This chain connects TRBV9 to TRBJ2-7; no definite D call. V was cut by 0 bases and J by 4 bases, with 11 bases left in between. The CDR3 consists of 14 residues. Germline V gene data show CDR1 as SGDLS and CDR2 as YYNGEE. The CDR3 sequence: CASSVGVGSYEQYF. The CDR3 nucleotides read TGTGCCAGCAGCGTAGGGGTGGGTTCGTACGAGCAGTACTTC. The full variable domain, its missing parts supplied by reference TRBV9 and TRBJ2-7, is DSGVTQTPKHLITATGQRVTLRCSPRSGDLSVYWYQQSLDQGLQFLIQYYNGEERAKGNILERFSAQQFPDLHSELNLSSLELGDSALYFCASSVGVGSYEQYFGPGTRLTVT.

The sample holds a few counts of this clonotype. The chain joins TRBV7-8 to TRBJ2-3; 9 nucleotides align to TRBD2. Trimming took 5 bases from V and 2 from J; bases not matched to a gene: 5. Germline CDR1 SGHVS, CDR2 FQNEAQ. The CDR3 covers 15 residues. CDR3 loop: CASSLTSGPTDTQYF. The CDR3 bases are TGTGCCAGCAGCCTGACTAGCGGACCCACAGATACGCAGTATTTT.

The chain carries TRBV29-1 and TRBJ1-1; tentatively, D is TRBD1 (6 bases). V lost 8 bases, J lost 2 bases, and 15 bases lay in between. Germline CDR1 and CDR2: SQVTM and ANQGSEA. The CDR3 is made up of 13 amino acids. The CDR3 here is CSLRGGPNTEAFF. DNA for the CDR3: TGCAGCCTTAGAGGGGGACCCAACACTGAAGCTTTCTTT.

The rearrangement links TRBV5-1 to TRBJ2-1; 9 bases align to TRBD1. The closer fit of TRBJ2-7 to the DNA end suggests the J call may be wrong. The CDR3 is 14 amino acids. Germline CDR1 reads SGHRS; CDR2 reads YFSETQ. As DNA, the CDR3 is TGCGCCAGCAGCTTGGGGGACAGGGACAATGAGCAGTACTTC. Protein: CASSLGDRDNEQYF.

The sample holds a few counts of this clonotype. The V call is TRBV6-5, the J call TRBJ2-5, with TRBD1 matching over 11 bases. After removal of 6 bases from V and 6 bases from J, the junction contained 6 bases not matched to a gene. This CDR3 has 14 residues. Germline V gene data show CDR1 as MNHEY and CDR2 as SVGAGI. The CDR3 loop is CASSGTGGEQTQYF. CDR3 DNA: TGTGCCAGCAGCGGGACAGGGGGTGAACAGACCCAGTACTTC.